These T cell receptor beta chains were read from a single sample in a study of pediatric ulcerative colitis. Clones were sequenced by immunoSEQ multiplex PCR, and TCRdb holds only the in-frame ones, with some missing. The repertoire holds over 30,000 clones, with about three quarters as singletons. The sample comprised gut tissue. These receptors were obtained from a boy under 18 with mild ulcerative colitis. The conserved cysteine and the conserved F or W are not part of the CDR3 here.

TRBV6-1	ASSEGATVNYGYT
TRBV5-4	ASTRPEEVTNTEAF
TRBV7-2	ASSLRVNEQF
TRBV25-1	ASSGGHLGDGANVLT
TRBV2	ASSELPALAGGDTQY
TRBV10-3	AISEEGGPAYEQY
TRBV2	ASSDLGESTNEKLF
TRBV7-9	ASSHGVNPNSPLH
TRBV5-4	ASSSRPGTDTQY
TRBV10-3	AISQQGPASEQY
TRBV30	AWSVPTPWYGYT
TRBV4-1	ASGNSISNQPQH
TRBV6-5	ASSWVTGDRSPLH
TRBV15	ATSRTGVRAF
TRBV4-1	ASSQDMGPIYTDTQY
TRBV9	ASSVGSGFGQQPQH
TRBV5-1	ASSLGASGAYTQY
TRBV11-2	ASRSTLGQGPYNEQF
TRBV5-8	ASSLTGIRHTEAF
TRBV5-1	ASRWDRPAPLH
TRBV2	ASSEVRGTGVGQY
TRBV18	ASSRRTGTYEQY
TRBV2	ASSVRDLQETQY
TRBV4-1	ASSHRPTGAGTGELF
TRBV27	ASSPFALDTISFGEAF